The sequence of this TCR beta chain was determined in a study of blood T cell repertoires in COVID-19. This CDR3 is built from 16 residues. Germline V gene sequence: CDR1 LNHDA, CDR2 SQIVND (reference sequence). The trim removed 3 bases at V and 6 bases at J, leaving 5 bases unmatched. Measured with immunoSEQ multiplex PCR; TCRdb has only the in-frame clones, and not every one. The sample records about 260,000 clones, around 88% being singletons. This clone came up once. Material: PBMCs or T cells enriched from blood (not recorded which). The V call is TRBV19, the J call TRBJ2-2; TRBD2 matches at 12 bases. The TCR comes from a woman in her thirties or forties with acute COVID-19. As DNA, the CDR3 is TGTGCCAGTAGTATCGGACTAGCGGGACTAGCCGGGGAGCTGTTTTTT. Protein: CASSIGLAGLAGELFF. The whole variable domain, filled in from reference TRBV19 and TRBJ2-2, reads DGGITQSPKYLFRKEGQNVTLSCEQNLNHDAMYWYRQDPGQGLRLIYYSQIVNDFQKGDIAEGYSVSREKKESFPLTVTSAQKNPTAFYLCASSIGLAGLAGELFFGEGSRLTVL.